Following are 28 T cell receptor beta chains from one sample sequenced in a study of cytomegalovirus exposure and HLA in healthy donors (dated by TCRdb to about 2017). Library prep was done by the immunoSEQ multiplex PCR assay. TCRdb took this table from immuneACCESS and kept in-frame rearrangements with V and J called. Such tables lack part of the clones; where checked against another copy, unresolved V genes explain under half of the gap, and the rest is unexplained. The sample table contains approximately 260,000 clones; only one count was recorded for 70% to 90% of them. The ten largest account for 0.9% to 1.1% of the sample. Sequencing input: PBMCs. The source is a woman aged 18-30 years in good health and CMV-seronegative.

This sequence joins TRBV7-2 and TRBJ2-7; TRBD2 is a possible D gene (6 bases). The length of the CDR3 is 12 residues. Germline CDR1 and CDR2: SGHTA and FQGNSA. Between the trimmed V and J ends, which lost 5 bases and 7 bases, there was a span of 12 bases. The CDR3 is CASSRQRAEQYF. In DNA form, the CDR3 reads TGTGCCAGCAGCCGCCAGCGGGCAGAGCAGTACTTC. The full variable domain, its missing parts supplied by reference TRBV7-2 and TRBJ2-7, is GAGVSQSPSNKVTEKGKDVELRCDPISGHTALYWYRQSLGQGLEFLIYFQGNSAPDKSGLPSDRFSAERTGGSVSTLTIQRTQQEDSAVYLCASSRQRAEQYFGPGTRLTVT.

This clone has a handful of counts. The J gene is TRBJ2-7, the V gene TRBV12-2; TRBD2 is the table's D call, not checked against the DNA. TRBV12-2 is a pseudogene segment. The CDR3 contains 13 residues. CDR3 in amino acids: CASRHLDRYEQYF. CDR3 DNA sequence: TGTGCAAGTCGACATCTAGACCGATACGAGCAGTACTTC.

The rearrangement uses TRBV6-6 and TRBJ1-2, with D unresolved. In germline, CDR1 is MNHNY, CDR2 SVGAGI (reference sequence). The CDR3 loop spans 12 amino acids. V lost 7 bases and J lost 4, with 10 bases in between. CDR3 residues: CASTTGGYGYTF. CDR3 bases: TGTGCCAGCACGACGGGAGGCTATGGCTACACCTTC.

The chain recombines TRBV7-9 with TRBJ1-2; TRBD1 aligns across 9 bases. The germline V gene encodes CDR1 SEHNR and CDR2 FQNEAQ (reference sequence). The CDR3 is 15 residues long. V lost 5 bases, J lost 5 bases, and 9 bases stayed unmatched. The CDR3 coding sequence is TGTGCCAGCAGCCCCTACTCGACAGGGGGTTATGGCTACACCTTC. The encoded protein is CASSPYSTGGYGYTF.

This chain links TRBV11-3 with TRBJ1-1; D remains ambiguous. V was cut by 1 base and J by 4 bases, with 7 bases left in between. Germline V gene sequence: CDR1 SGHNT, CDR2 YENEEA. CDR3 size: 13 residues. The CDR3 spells CASSLGPGTEAFF. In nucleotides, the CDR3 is TGTGCCAGCAGCTTAGGACCAGGCACTGAAGCTTTCTTT.

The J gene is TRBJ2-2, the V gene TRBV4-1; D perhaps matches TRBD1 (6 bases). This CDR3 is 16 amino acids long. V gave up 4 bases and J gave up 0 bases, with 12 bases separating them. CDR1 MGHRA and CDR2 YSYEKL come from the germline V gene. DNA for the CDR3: TGCGCCAGCAGCCTTCCGGACAGTGCGAACACCGGGGAGCTGTTTTTT. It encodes CASSLPDSANTGELFF.

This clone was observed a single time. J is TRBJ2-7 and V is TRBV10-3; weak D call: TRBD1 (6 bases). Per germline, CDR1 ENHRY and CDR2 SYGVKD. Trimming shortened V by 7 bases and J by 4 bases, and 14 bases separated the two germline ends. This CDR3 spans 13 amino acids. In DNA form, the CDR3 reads TGTGCCATCACCAAAGGACAGCCATACGAGCAGTACTTC. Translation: CAITKGQPYEQYF.

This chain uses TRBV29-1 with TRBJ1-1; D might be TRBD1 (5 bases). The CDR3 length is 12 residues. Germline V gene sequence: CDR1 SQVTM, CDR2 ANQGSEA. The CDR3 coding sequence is TGCACGGGGGGGAGGGAGAAGACTGAAGCTTTCTTT. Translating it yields CTGGREKTEAFF.

CDR3 amino acids: CASSLQREGLGFF. CDR3 nucleotides: TGTGCCAGCAGCCTTCAGCGGGAGGGCCTTGGGTTCTTC. The chain has TRBV7-9 and TRBJ2-1, with 10 bases matching TRBD2. This CDR3 spans 13 amino acids. Germline CDR1 and CDR2: SEHNR and FQNEAQ (reference sequence). Germline trimming cut 5 bases from V and 15 bases from J; bases unmatched to any gene: 10.

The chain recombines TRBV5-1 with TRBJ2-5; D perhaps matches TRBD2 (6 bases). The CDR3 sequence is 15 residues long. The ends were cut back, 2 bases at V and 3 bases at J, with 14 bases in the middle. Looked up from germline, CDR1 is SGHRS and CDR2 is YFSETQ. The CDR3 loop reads CASSFGTGGEETQYF. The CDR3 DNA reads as TGCGCCAGCAGCTTCGGGACTGGTGGGGAAGAGACCCAGTACTTC.

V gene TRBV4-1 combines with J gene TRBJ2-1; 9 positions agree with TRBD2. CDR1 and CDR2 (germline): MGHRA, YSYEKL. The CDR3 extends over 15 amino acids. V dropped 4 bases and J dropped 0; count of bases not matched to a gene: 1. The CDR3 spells CASSRTSDSYNEQFF. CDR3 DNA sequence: TGCGCCAGCAGCCGGACTAGCGACTCCTACAATGAGCAGTTCTTC.

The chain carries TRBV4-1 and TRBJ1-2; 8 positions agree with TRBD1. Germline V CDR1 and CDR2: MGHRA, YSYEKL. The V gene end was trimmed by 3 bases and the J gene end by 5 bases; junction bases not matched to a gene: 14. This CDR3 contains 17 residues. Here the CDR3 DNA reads TGCGCCAGCAGCCAGGGGAGGACAGGGCCCCGTGGGTATGGCTACACCTTC. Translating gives CASSQGRTGPRGYGYTF.

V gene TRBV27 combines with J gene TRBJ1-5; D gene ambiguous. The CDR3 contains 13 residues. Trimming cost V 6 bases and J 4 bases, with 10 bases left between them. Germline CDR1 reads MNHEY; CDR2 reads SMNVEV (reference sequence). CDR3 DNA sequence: TGTGCCAGCAGGGGTCGGGGTAATCAGCCCCAGCATTTT. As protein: CASRGRGNQPQHF.

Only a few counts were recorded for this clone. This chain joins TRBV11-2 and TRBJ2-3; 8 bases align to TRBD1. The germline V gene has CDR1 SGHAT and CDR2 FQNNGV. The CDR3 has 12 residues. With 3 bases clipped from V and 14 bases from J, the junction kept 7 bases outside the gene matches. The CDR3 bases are TGTGCCAGCAGCTTTAGGCAGGGGGCCCCGTATTTT. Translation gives CASSFRQGAPYF.

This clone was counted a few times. The CDR3 DNA is TGTGCCAGCAGTGACGGCCAGGGAAACTACGAGCAGTACTTC. Amino acid sequence: CASSDGQGNYEQYF. The genes are TRBV2 and TRBJ2-7, with a possible D match to TRBD1 (5 bases). Between the trimmed V and J ends, which lost 3 bases and 3 bases, there was a span of 12 bases. Germline V gene lookup returns CDR1 SNHLY and CDR2 FYNNEI. The CDR3 sequence is 14 residues long.

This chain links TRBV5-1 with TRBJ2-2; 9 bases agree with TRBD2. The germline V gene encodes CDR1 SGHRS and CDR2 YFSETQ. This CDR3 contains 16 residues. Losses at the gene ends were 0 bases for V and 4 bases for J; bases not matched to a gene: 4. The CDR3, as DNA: TGCGCCAGCAGCTTGGAACTAGCGGGCCTCACCGGGGAGCTGTTTTTT. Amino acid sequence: CASSLELAGLTGELFF.

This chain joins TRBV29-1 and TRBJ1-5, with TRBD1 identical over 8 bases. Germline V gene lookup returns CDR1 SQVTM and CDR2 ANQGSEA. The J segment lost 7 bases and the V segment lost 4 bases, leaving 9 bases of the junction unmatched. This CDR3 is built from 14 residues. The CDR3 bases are TGCAGCGTTGCCCAGACAGGGGAGTTACAGCCCCAGCATTTT. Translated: CSVAQTGELQPQHF.

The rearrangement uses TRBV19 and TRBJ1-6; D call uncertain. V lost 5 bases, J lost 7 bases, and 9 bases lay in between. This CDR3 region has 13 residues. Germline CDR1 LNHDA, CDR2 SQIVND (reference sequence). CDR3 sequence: CASSPLTNSPLHF. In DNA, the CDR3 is TGTGCCAGTAGTCCCCTAACCAATTCACCCCTCCACTTT.

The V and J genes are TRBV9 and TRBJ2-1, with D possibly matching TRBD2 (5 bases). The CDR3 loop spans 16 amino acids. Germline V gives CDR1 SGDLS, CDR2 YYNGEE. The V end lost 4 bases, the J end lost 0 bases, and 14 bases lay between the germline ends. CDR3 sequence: CASSPRTRSSYNEQFF. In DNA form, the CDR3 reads TGTGCCAGCAGCCCCCGGACTCGAAGCTCCTACAATGAGCAGTTCTTC.

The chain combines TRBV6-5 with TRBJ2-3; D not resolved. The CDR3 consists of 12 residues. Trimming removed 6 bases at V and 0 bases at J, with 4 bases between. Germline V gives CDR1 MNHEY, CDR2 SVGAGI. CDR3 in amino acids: CASSPSTDTQYF. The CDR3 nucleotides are TGTGCCAGCAGCCCGAGCACAGATACGCAGTATTTT.

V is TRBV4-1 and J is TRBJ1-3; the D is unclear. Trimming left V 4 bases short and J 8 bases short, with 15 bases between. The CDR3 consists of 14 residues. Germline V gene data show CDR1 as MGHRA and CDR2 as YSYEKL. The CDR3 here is CASSPRSGGDTIYF. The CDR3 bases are TGCGCCAGCAGCCCAAGGAGCGGAGGAGACACCATATATTTT.

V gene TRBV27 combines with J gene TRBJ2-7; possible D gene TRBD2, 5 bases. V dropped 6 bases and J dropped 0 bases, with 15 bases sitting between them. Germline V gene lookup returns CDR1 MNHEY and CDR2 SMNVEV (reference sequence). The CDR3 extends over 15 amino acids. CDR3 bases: TGTGCCAGCAGGAGGGTCGGGGAAAGCTCCTACGAGCAGTACTTC. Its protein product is CASRRVGESSYEQYF.

CDR3 amino acids: CASSQDRGPQPQHF. In DNA form, the CDR3 reads TGCGCCAGCAGCCAAGACAGGGGACCTCAGCCCCAGCATTTT. J is TRBJ1-5 and V is TRBV4-3; TRBD1 is a possible D gene (6 bases). Germline CDR1 reads LGHNA; CDR2 reads YSLEER. Trimming pared 0 bases from V and 6 bases from J, leaving 9 bases between. CDR3 size: 14 residues.

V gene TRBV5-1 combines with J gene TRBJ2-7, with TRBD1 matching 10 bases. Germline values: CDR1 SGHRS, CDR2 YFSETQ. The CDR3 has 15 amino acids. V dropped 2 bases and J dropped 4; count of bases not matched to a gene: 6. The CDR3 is CASSLTGTGEYEQYF. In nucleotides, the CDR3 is TGCGCCAGCAGCTTAACCGGGACAGGGGAATACGAGCAGTACTTC.

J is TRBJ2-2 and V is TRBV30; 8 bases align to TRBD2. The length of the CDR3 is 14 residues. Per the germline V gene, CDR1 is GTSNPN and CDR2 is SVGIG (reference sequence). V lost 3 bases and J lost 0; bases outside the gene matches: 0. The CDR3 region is CAWRLAANTGELFF. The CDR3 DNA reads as TGTGCCTGGAGACTAGCGGCGAACACCGGGGAGCTGTTTTTT.

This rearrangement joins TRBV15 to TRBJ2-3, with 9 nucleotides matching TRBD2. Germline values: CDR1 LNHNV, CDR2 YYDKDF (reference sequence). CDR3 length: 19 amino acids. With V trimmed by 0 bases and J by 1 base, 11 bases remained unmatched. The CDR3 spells CATSRDLAGGSMGTDTQYF. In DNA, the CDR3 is TGTGCCACCAGCAGAGATCTTGCGGGAGGGTCGATGGGCACAGATACGCAGTATTTT.

CDR3 residues: CASSLDRDNSPLHF. The CDR3 coding sequence is TGCGCCAGCAGCTTGGACAGGGATAATTCACCCCTCCACTTT. This chain joins TRBV5-1 and TRBJ1-6, with D possibly being TRBD1 (6 bases). With 0 bases removed from V and 5 bases from J, the gap between germline ends came to 6 bases. The germline CDR1 and CDR2 sequences are SGHRS and YFSETQ. This CDR3 has 14 residues.

CDR3: CASSPQPGTLYEQYF. DNA of the CDR3: TGTGCCAGCAGCCCCCAACCCGGGACACTCTACGAGCAGTACTTC. J is TRBJ2-7 and V is TRBV11-3; D is possibly TRBD1 (6 bases). V was shortened by 5 bases and J by 3 bases, with 17 bases between the two germline ends. The CDR3 loop spans 15 amino acids. Germline V gives CDR1 SGHNT, CDR2 YENEEA.